Presented here are 14 T cell receptor beta chains from one specimen sequenced in a study of neoadjuvant anti-PD-1 for oral cavity cancer. Time point in this sample: after neoadjuvant nivolumab, at surgical resection. This table comes from immunoSEQ multiplex PCR, and its TCRdb copy is limited to in-frame clones, with some not included. The top ten clones hold nearly 3.5% of a sample with 73,000 or so clones, approximately 84% of them seen once. Sequenced here: PBMCs, sampled after nivolumab (anti-PD-1) treatment. The receptors derive from a person between 40 and 79 years old with oral cavity squamous cell carcinoma.

The chain couples TRBV6-4 to TRBJ2-3; 8 bases line up with TRBD1. Trimming removed 8 bases from V and 4 bases from J; junction bases left unmatched: 5. The CDR3 contains 13 residues. The germline V gene has CDR1 MRHNA and CDR2 SNTAGT. The CDR3 reads CASSSQGADTQYF. The CDR3 DNA sequence: TGTGCCAGCTCTTCACAGGGGGCAGATACGCAGTATTTT.

The V and J genes are TRBV7-8 and TRBJ2-5, with D maybe TRBD1 (6 bases). V was pared by 1 base and J by 5 bases, with 8 bases between. CDR1 and CDR2 (germline): SGHVS, FQNEAQ. The length of the CDR3 is 13 residues. CDR3 sequence (DNA): TGTGCCAGCAGCTTAGACAGGGTGGAGACCCAGTACTTC. Encoded protein: CASSLDRVETQYF. Drawing the rest from reference TRBV7-8 and TRBJ2-5, the complete variable domain is GAGVSQSPRYKVAKRGQDVALRCDPISGHVSLFWYQQALGQGPEFLTYFQNEAQLDKSGLPSDRFFAERPEGSVSTLKIQRTQQEDSAVYLCASSLDRVETQYFGPGTRLLVL.

This chain links TRBV21-1 with TRBJ2-6; TRBD2, the table's D call, lacks a check against the DNA. TRBV21-1 is an annotated pseudogene. The CDR3 totals 8 residues. CDR3 amino acids: CASGEKTF. The CDR3, as DNA: TGTGCCAGCGGGGAGAAGACTTTC.

The chain combines TRBV11-2 with TRBJ2-5; D ambiguous. Germline lookup yields CDR1 SGHAT and CDR2 FQNNGV. V lost 4 bases to trimming and J lost 1 base, with 1 base between them. CDR3 length: 11 residues. CDR3 coding DNA: TGTGCCAGCAGCTCCCAAGAGACCCAGTACTTC. This sequence encodes CASSSQETQYF.

The V gene is TRBV6-6, the J gene TRBJ2-3; D tentatively fits TRBD1 or TRBD2 (5 bases each). V was pared by 4 bases and J by 4 bases, with 15 bases between. The V gene's germline CDR1 is MNHNY and CDR2 SVGAGI (reference sequence). The CDR3 runs 15 residues. For the CDR3, the DNA is TGTGCCAGCAGTTCACTAGGGACGCGCGCAGATACGCAGTATTTT. Amino acids: CASSSLGTRADTQYF.

The chain has TRBV6-1 and TRBJ1-2, with D maybe TRBD1 (5 bases). Trimming took off 2 bases at V and 3 bases at J, with 22 bases between the two ends. Germline loops: CDR1 MNHNS, CDR2 SASEGT. This CDR3 spans 18 amino acids. CDR3 protein: CASSEWFNAGGRDYGYTF. As DNA, the CDR3 is TGTGCCAGCAGTGAATGGTTCAATGCGGGGGGAAGGGACTATGGCTACACCTTC.

The CDR3 region has the DNA TGTGCCAGCAGCCAAGAAACCGGGACAGCCTCCTCTGGAAACACCATATATTTT. Translated, it gives CASSQETGTASSGNTIYF. The gene calls are TRBV4-2 and TRBJ1-3; 7 nucleotides agree with TRBD1. This CDR3 is built from 18 residues. Trimming at V came to 0 bases and at J to 0 bases, leaving 8 bases not matched to a gene. From germline, CDR1 is LGHNA and CDR2 YNFKEQ.

CDR3 in amino acids: CASRQTSGSSGTQYF. CDR3 in DNA: TGTGCCAGCAGGCAGACTAGCGGGAGCTCGGGGACCCAGTACTTC. The V call is TRBV2, the J call TRBJ2-5; 12 bases map to TRBD2. Unmatched junction bases numbered 9, after V lost 6 bases and J lost 7 bases. There are 15 residues in the CDR3. Germline values: CDR1 SNHLY, CDR2 FYNNEI.

The gene calls are TRBV27 and TRBJ2-7; 10 bases agree with TRBD2. CDR3 size: 15 residues. CDR1 and CDR2 from the germline V gene are MNHEY and SMNVEV (reference sequence). J gave up 2 bases and V 3 bases, and 4 bases lay outside the gene matches. The CDR3 is CASSFWTSGTYEQYF. As DNA, the CDR3 is TGTGCCAGCAGTTTCTGGACTAGCGGCACCTACGAGCAGTACTTC.

V and J are TRBV28 and TRBJ2-7; 10 nucleotides match TRBD2. The CDR3 runs to 16 residues. Unmatched junction bases numbered 8, after V lost 5 bases and J lost 1 base. Germline V gene data show CDR1 as MDHEN and CDR2 as SYDVKM. The CDR3 region is CASSPRTSGLSYEQYF. The CDR3 bases are TGTGCCAGCAGTCCCCGGACTAGCGGTTTATCCTACGAGCAGTACTTC. The complete variable domain, with remaining parts taken from reference TRBV28 and TRBJ2-7, reads DVKVTQSSRYLVKRTGEKVFLECVQDMDHENMFWYRQDPGLGLRLIYFSYDVKMKEKGDIPEGYSVSREKKERFSLILESASTNQTSMYLCASSPRTSGLSYEQYFGPGTRLTVT.

The gene calls are TRBV4-2 and TRBJ1-5; 10 nucleotides line up with TRBD1. The CDR3 consists of 16 residues. The V and J ends lost 2 bases and 3 bases, in that order; junction bases with no gene match: 4. Germline CDR1 is LGHNA and CDR2 is YNFKEQ. The CDR3 DNA reads TGTGCCAGCAGCCAAACCGGGACAGGGGACAATCAGCCCCAGCATTTT. Residues: CASSQTGTGDNQPQHF.

The chain recombines TRBV6-5 with TRBJ2-1; the match to TRBD2 covers 12 bases. Germline-derived CDR1 and CDR2 are MNHEY and SVGAGI. The CDR3 runs to 15 residues. Trimming removed 7 bases from V and 4 bases from J; junction bases left unmatched: 5. DNA of the CDR3: TGTGCCAGCACCCGAGGACTAGCGGGGTACAATGAGCAGTTCTTC. Encoded protein: CASTRGLAGYNEQFF.

This clone was counted only a few times. The gene calls are TRBV30 and TRBJ1-5, with TRBD1 matching 9 bases. Trimming removed 1 base from V and 9 bases from J; junction bases left unmatched: 7. This CDR3 comprises 14 residues. Germline V lookup: CDR1 GTSNPN, CDR2 SVGIG (reference sequence). The CDR3 loop is CAWSEAQGAGPQHF. The CDR3 DNA is TGTGCCTGGAGTGAGGCACAGGGGGCTGGGCCCCAGCATTTT.

Concerning this clone: Its ends do not fully match the called genes, so a read error is possible. The chain has TRBV7-2 and TRBJ2-3; D ambiguous. Looked up from germline, CDR1 is SGHTA and CDR2 is FQGNSA. There are 12 residues in the CDR3. CDR3 residues: CASSLAGYTQYF. For the CDR3, the DNA is TGTGCCAGCAGCTTAGCAGGGTATACACAGTATTTT.